This T cell receptor (beta chain) was profiled in a study of CD8+CD57+ T cells in acquired aplastic anemia. Study-level information: Isolated CD4+ and CD8+ cells, once sorted, yielded DNA averaging roughly 3.2 ug.

Genomic DNA, serving as template, underwent TCR beta VDJ and CDR3 profiling. TCRdb itself ran the reads through MiXCR, one entry per CDR3 protein. This table holds 95,000 to 120,000 distinct CDR3 sequences, around 53% found once. The CDR3 covers 13 residues. From germline, CDR1 is LNHDA and CDR2 SQIVND (reference sequence). Trimming took 3 bases from V and 3 from J, leaving 6 bases between them. Sequenced sample: sorted CD4+, CD8+, or CD8+CD57+ T cells (not recorded which) from PBMCs. The sequence came from a human donor in good health, serving as a control. J is TRBJ1-5 and V is TRBV19; the D is unclear. The CDR3 coding sequence is TGTGCCAGTAGTATCGACAACAATCAGCCCCAGCATTTT. This translates into CASSIDNNQPQHF. Filled out from reference TRBV19 and TRBJ1-5, the complete variable domain reads DGGITQSPKYLFRKEGQNVTLSCEQNLNHDAMYWYRQDPGQGLRLIYYSQIVNDFQKGDIAEGYSVSREKKESFPLTVTSAQKNPTAFYLCASSIDNNQPQHFGDGTRLSIL.